Following are 10 T cell receptor beta chains from one sample sequenced in a study of cytomegalovirus exposure and HLA in healthy donors. Primers included in the PCR were 60 Vbeta and 13 Jbeta primers. Sequenced by immunoSEQ multiplex PCR; TCRdb stores in-frame clones only, minus some. The sample holds roughly 150,000 clones, 65% to 80% seen once. The sample taken for sequencing was PBMCs. The receptors stem from a woman in her forties or fifties in good health and CMV-seropositive.

The chain recombines TRBV30 with TRBJ1-2; tentatively, D is TRBD1 (5 bases). Trimming removed 0 bases from V and 8 bases from J, with 10 bases in between. The CDR3 loop spans 12 amino acids. From germline, CDR1 is GTSNPN and CDR2 SVGIG (reference sequence). This CDR3 reads CAWSVPGGGYTF. DNA of the CDR3: TGTGCCTGGAGTGTACCGGGGGGGGGCTACACCTTC.

The chain couples TRBV11-2 to TRBJ2-7; no firm D call. The germline gives CDR1 SGHAT, CDR2 FQNNGV. V lost 2 bases to trimming and J lost 3 bases, with 20 bases between them. The CDR3 is 17 amino acids. CDR3: CASSLKVPNQHLYEQYF. DNA for the CDR3: TGTGCCAGCAGCTTAAAAGTCCCCAACCAACATCTCTACGAGCAGTACTTC.

The chain is built from TRBV7-8 and TRBJ1-2, with 7 positions matching TRBD1. Germline V gene sequence: CDR1 SGHVS, CDR2 FQNEAQ. Trimming took 0 bases from V and 5 from J; bases not matched to a gene: 6. CDR3 length equals 15 residues. The CDR3 region is CASSLAGTALYGYTF. The CDR3 DNA sequence: TGTGCCAGCAGCTTAGCGGGGACAGCCCTTTATGGCTACACCTTC.

This clone was recorded a few times. The chain uses TRBV5-1 and TRBJ1-1, with a possible D match to TRBD1 (5 bases). CDR1 is SGHRS and CDR2 is YFSETQ in the germline V gene. Deletions cut 0 bases from V and 3 bases from J, with 12 bases between. This CDR3 spans 15 amino acids. The CDR3 DNA reads TGCGCCAGCAGCTTGGTAGGTAGGGGTGACACTGAAGCTTTCTTT. Translation gives CASSLVGRGDTEAFF.

The chain carries TRBV11-2 and TRBJ2-3; D not resolved. This CDR3 has 13 residues. Germline CDR1 reads SGHAT; CDR2 reads FQNNGV. The ends were cut back, 1 base at V and 1 base at J, with 3 bases in the middle. Here the CDR3 reads CASSLGGTDTQYF. DNA for the CDR3: TGTGCCAGCAGCTTAGGCGGCACAGATACGCAGTATTTT.

Concerning this clone itself: The junction departs from the called germline gene at one end, perhaps through a read error. The chain is built from TRBV7-9 and TRBJ1-1; D is uncertain. This CDR3 contains 14 residues. The V gene's germline CDR1 is SEHNR and CDR2 FQNEAQ (reference sequence). The CDR3 sequence is CSSSLGGVNTEAFF. Here the CDR3 DNA reads TGTTCCAGCAGCTTAGGCGGCGTGAACACTGAAGCTTTCTTT.

This clone was detected only a few times. The chain joins TRBV11-2 to TRBJ1-6, with D unresolved. Looked up from germline, CDR1 is SGHAT and CDR2 is FQNNGV. The CDR3 runs to 13 residues. Trimming left V 5 bases short and J 3 bases short, with 5 bases between. In DNA form, the CDR3 reads TGTGCCAGCAGCCCGGGCTATAATTCACCCCTCCACTTT. As protein: CASSPGYNSPLHF.

The chain is built from TRBV6-1 and TRBJ1-2; the match to TRBD1 covers 7 bases. J lost 3 bases, V lost 11 bases, and 3 bases had no gene match. The CDR3 is 11 amino acids. CDR1 is MNHNS and CDR2 is SASEGT in the germline V gene. The CDR3 spells CAAGGYYGYTF. The CDR3 region has the DNA TGTGCCGCAGGGGGTTACTATGGCTACACCTTC.

This clone occurred a few times. One end of the junction varies from germline; a read error may be responsible. The chain is built from TRBV18 and TRBJ1-3, with a tentative D call TRBD1 (5 bases). CDR1 is KGHSH and CDR2 is LQKENI in the germline V gene. The CDR3 spans 13 residues. The CDR3 sequence: CASSPPGGSTIYF. In DNA, the CDR3 is TGTGCCAGCTCACCACCGGGGGGAAGCACCATATATTTT.

This clone was seen a single time. The chain has TRBV4-1 and TRBJ2-7, with 9 bases aligning to TRBD2. CDR3 size: 16 residues. Germline values: CDR1 MGHRA, CDR2 YSYEKL. Trimming at V came to 0 bases and at J to 0 bases, leaving 3 bases not matched to a gene. CDR3 protein: CASSQDEAGGSYEQYF. The CDR3 coding sequence is TGCGCCAGCAGCCAAGACGAAGCGGGGGGCTCCTACGAGCAGTACTTC.